These 9 T cell receptor beta chains were all obtained from the same sample, sequenced in a study of cytomegalovirus exposure and HLA in healthy donors. PCR used 60 Vbeta primers and 13 Jbeta primers. Here immunoSEQ multiplex PCR was the method, and the copy in TCRdb shows in-frame clones only, minus some. Of approximately 120,000 clones in the sample, around three quarters were seen once. Sequences were obtained from PBMCs. The receptor set was obtained from a female donor in good health and CMV-seronegative.

The chain has TRBV14 and TRBJ2-7; 7 bases are a match to TRBD1. CDR1 SGHDN and CDR2 FVKESK come from the germline V gene. The CDR3 has 15 residues. With V trimmed by 4 bases and J by 1 base, 7 bases remained unmatched. CDR3 protein: CASSPLPGQSYEQYF. The CDR3 DNA reads as TGTGCCAGCAGCCCTCTCCCGGGACAGTCCTACGAGCAGTACTTC.

The chain couples TRBV2 to TRBJ2-2; 12 bases match TRBD2. The CDR3 has 15 amino acids. The trim removed 4 bases at V and 6 bases at J, leaving 3 bases unmatched. Germline loops: CDR1 SNHLY, CDR2 FYNNEI. The CDR3 loop reads CASSASSGGAGELFF. CDR3 in DNA: TGTGCCAGCAGTGCGTCTAGCGGGGGGGCCGGGGAGCTGTTTTTT.

To note about this clone: The sample contains more than one DNA sequence encoding this CDR3. This rearrangement joins TRBV30 to TRBJ2-3; tentatively, D is TRBD2 (7 bases). This CDR3 comprises 15 residues. V dropped 2 bases and J dropped 1 base, with 13 bases sitting between them. Germline assignment: CDR1 GTSNPN and CDR2 SVGIG (reference sequence). The chain's CDR3 is CAWSRGGAGTDTQYF. DNA of the CDR3: TGTGCCTGGAGTAGGGGGGGCGCGGGCACAGATACGCAGTATTTT.

V usage is TRBV19 and J usage is TRBJ2-1; 9 bases map to TRBD2. This CDR3 contains 15 residues. Trimming took 6 bases from V and 2 from J; bases not matched to a gene: 5. Germline lookup yields CDR1 LNHDA and CDR2 SQIVND (reference sequence). The CDR3 protein is CASRLAGAAYNEQFF. The CDR3 coding sequence is TGTGCCAGTAGGTTAGCGGGGGCCGCCTACAATGAGCAGTTCTTC.

The chain employs TRBV27 and TRBJ1-4; the D is unclear. This CDR3 region has 18 residues. Germline CDR1 is MNHEY and CDR2 is SMNVEV (reference sequence). Trimming shortened V by 5 bases and J by 2 bases, and 21 bases separated the two germline ends. CDR3 protein: CASSPGDDRWTTNEKLFF. DNA for the CDR3: TGTGCCAGCAGTCCCGGTGATGACCGCTGGACTACTAATGAAAAACTGTTTTTT.

V and J are TRBV30 and TRBJ1-4; a possible D gene is TRBD1 (6 bases). The V and J ends lost 4 bases and 5 bases respectively, with 20 bases between them. The CDR3 extends over 16 amino acids. The germline gives CDR1 GTSNPN, CDR2 SVGIG (reference sequence). In nucleotides, the CDR3 is TGTGCCTGGAACAACCCTCCGGACAGCGGAAATGAAAAACTGTTTTTT. Translation: CAWNNPPDSGNEKLFF.

This clone came up a few times. The CDR3 DNA sequence: TGTGCCAGCAGTGACCCCGGGACAAGCCGCTCTGGGGCCAACGTCCTGACTTTC. This translates into CASSDPGTSRSGANVLTF. V is TRBV2 and J is TRBJ2-6; possible D gene TRBD1, 6 bases. The CDR3 runs to 18 residues. V was pared by 3 bases and J by 0 bases, with 15 bases between. Germline V gene lookup returns CDR1 SNHLY and CDR2 FYNNEI. Full variable domain (missing parts from reference TRBV2 and TRBJ2-6): EPEVTQTPSHQVTQMGQEVILRCVPISNHLYFYWYRQILGQKVEFLVSFYNNEISEKSEIFDDQFSVERPDGSNFTLKIRSTKLEDSAMYFCASSDPGTSRSGANVLTFGAGSRLTVL.

The rearrangement links TRBV21-1 to TRBJ1-3; the DNA was not compared with TRBD1, the D call given in the table. TRBV21-1 is given as a pseudogene. This CDR3 has 18 amino acids. The CDR3 here is CASSKTPRDRFSGNTIYF. The CDR3 coding sequence is TGTGCCAGCAGCAAAACCCCCCGGGACAGATTCTCTGGAAACACCATATATTTT.

This sequence joins TRBV18 and TRBJ1-5, with TRBD1 as a possible D gene (5 bases). Germline loops: CDR1 KGHSH, CDR2 LQKENI. Between the trimmed V and J ends, which lost 3 bases and 1 base, there was a span of 7 bases. This CDR3 contains 14 residues. The CDR3 bases are TGTGCCAGCTCACCGGGGGGGAGCAATCAGCCCCAGCATTTT. It encodes CASSPGGSNQPQHF. Looking up the rest from reference TRBV18 and TRBJ1-5 gives the full variable domain: NAGVMQNPRHLVRRRGQEARLRCSPMKGHSHVYWYRQLPEEGLKFMVYLQKENIIDESGMPKERFSAEFPKEGPSILRIQQVVRGDSAAYFCASSPGGSNQPQHFGDGTRLSIL.